The clone carrying this T cell receptor (beta chain) appeared a few times. Its antigen is currently unknown. Repertoires were generated with immunoSEQ multiplex PCR, while TCRdb's copy carries only in-frame clones and drops some. The sample lists some 26,000 clones, about four fifths occurring once. As for time point: week 23, last vaccination. The vaccine gave 300 ug of a 20-mer mutant IDH1 peptide subcutaneously per dose. This sample was included in a study of a mutant IDH1 vaccine in newly diagnosed glioma. Study-level background: Before enrollment, patients got radiotherapy alone, temozolomide alone, or mostly the combination.

Germline CDR1 is PRHDT and CDR2 is FYEKMQ (reference sequence). The germline V and J ends were trimmed by 5 bases and 5 bases, with 10 bases remaining between them. The CDR3 is 13 residues long. The V call is TRBV13, the J call TRBJ2-1; possible D gene TRBD2, 5 bases. The sequence came from a woman in her twenties or thirties with glioma. This specimen consisted of PBMCs, obtained from a glioma patient whose treatment included an IDH1 peptide vaccine. The CDR3 loop reads CASSLGLNNEQFF. CDR3 nucleotide sequence: TGTGCCAGCAGCCTCGGACTTAACAATGAGCAGTTCTTC.